These T cell receptor beta chains were read from a single sample in a study of cytomegalovirus exposure and HLA in healthy donors. Clones were sequenced by immunoSEQ multiplex PCR, and TCRdb holds only the in-frame ones, with some missing. The sample has 210,000 or so clones; 65% to 90% are singletons. Sequenced sample: PBMCs. Receptor source: a girl between 5 and 17 years old in good health and CMV-seronegative. Both conserved end residues are part of each CDR3. D genes are given only for firm matches. Only part of the rows carry a size: once, few, many, or a class if the clone is expanded.

j_gene | d_gene | abundance | v_gene | CDR3aa | CDR3nt
TRBJ1-5 | TRBD1 | NA | TRBV30 | CAWSDRAGQPQHF | TGTGCCTGGAGCGACAGGGCGGGGCAGCCCCAGCATTTT
TRBJ1-1 | TRBD1 | NA | TRBV28 | CASSLSVGTGNTEAFF | TGTGCCAGCAGTTTAAGCGTAGGGACAGGGAACACTGAAGCTTTCTTT
TRBJ2-2 | TRBD2 | NA | TRBV7-6 | CASGSGRDTGELFF | TGTGCCAGCGGTAGCGGGAGGGATACCGGGGAGCTGTTTTTT
TRBJ1-4 | TRBD1 | few | TRBV4-1 | CASSQLDRVGEKLFF | TGCGCCAGCAGCCAGCTCGACAGGGTCGGTGAAAAACTGTTTTTT
TRBJ1-2 | TRBD1 | NA | TRBV7-2 | CASSIMPGQAYGYTF | TGTGCCAGCAGCATCATGCCGGGACAGGCCTATGGCTACACCTTC
TRBJ1-1 | TRBD1 | NA | TRBV7-2 | CASSLLGGNTEAFF | TGTGCCAGCAGCTTACTAGGGGGCAACACTGAAGCTTTCTTT
TRBJ2-1 | TRBD2 | NA | TRBV9 | CASSVQRENNEQFF | TGTGCCAGCAGCGTGCAGCGGGAAAACAATGAGCAGTTCTTC
TRBJ1-1 | NA | NA | TRBV4-1 | CASSHIIPNGNTEAFF | TGCGCCAGCAGCCATATAATTCCAAACGGGAACACTGAAGCTTTCTTT
TRBJ2-1 | TRBD2 | NA | TRBV7-6 | CASSYTSASTPYNEQFF | TGTGCCAGCAGCTACACTAGCGCATCAACCCCCTACAATGAGCAGTTCTTC
TRBJ2-7 | TRBD2 | NA | TRBV28 | CASTSGGQPYEQYF | TGTGCCAGCACCTCGGGGGGGCAACCCTACGAGCAGTACTTC
TRBJ2-3 | NA | NA | TRBV27 | CASSLLGATDTQYF | TGTGCCAGCAGTTTGCTAGGGGCTACAGATACGCAGTATTTT
TRBJ2-5 | TRBD1 | once | TRBV30 | CAWSLGGTGGQETQYF | TGTGCCTGGAGTCTAGGGGGGACAGGGGGCCAGGAGACCCAGTACTTC
TRBJ2-1 | NA | NA | TRBV28 | CASNVGGNEQFF | TGTGCCAGCAATGTAGGGGGCAATGAGCAGTTCTTC
TRBJ2-7 | TRBD1 | NA | TRBV11-2 | CASSSGQGLDYEQYF | TGTGCCAGCAGCTCAGGACAGGGGCTCGACTACGAGCAGTACTTC
TRBJ1-5 | TRBD1 | NA | TRBV7-6 | CASSPEGTGDQPQHF | TGTGCCAGCAGCCCAGAGGGGACAGGGGATCAGCCCCAGCATTTT
TRBJ1-6 | NA | NA | TRBV18 | CASSLQDYNSPLHF | TGTGCCAGCTCACTACAAGACTATAATTCACCCCTCCACTTT
TRBJ1-3 | NA | NA | TRBV14 | CASSQGRGAGNTIYF | TGTGCCAGCAGCCAAGGCAGGGGCGCTGGAAACACCATATATTTT
TRBJ1-6 | NA | NA | TRBV30 | CAWSVEQAISSYNSPLHF | TGTGCCTGGAGTGTAGAACAGGCGATAAGCTCCTATAATTCACCCCTCCACTTT
TRBJ2-7 | NA | NA | TRBV28 | CASSIPDTYEQYF | TGTGCCAGCAGTATACCTGACACGTACGAGCAGTACTTC
TRBJ2-3 | NA | NA | TRBV5-6 | CASSWERLRTDTQYF | TGTGCCAGCAGCTGGGAGAGACTTCGCACAGATACGCAGTATTTT
TRBJ2-3 | NA | NA | TRBV11-2 | CASSLEGGAKNIIRADTQYF | TGTGCCAGCAGCTTAGAGGGCGGGGCGAAAAACATTATTCGCGCAGATACGCAGTATTTT
TRBJ2-3 | TRBD2 | NA | TRBV7-3 | CASSHLAGGSTDTQYF | TGTGCCAGCAGCCATTTAGCGGGGGGAAGCACAGATACGCAGTATTTT
TRBJ1-5 | TRBD1 | NA | TRBV18 | CASSPGQGAQPQHF | TGTGCCAGCTCACCGGGACAGGGGGCTCAGCCCCAGCATTTT
TRBJ1-5 | TRBD1 | NA | TRBV4-1 | CASSVRGLSQPQHF | TGCGCCAGCAGCGTCAGGGGGCTGAGTCAGCCCCAGCATTTT
TRBJ2-2 | TRBD2 | few | TRBV28 | CASISGPRRVGELFF | TGTGCCAGCATTAGCGGGCCGCGCCGGGTCGGGGAGCTGTTTTTT
TRBJ1-5 | NA | NA | TRBV4-2 | CASSQGGIRGGSQPQHF | TGTGCCAGCAGCCAAGGGGGAATAAGGGGGGGGAGTCAGCCCCAGCATTTT
TRBJ2-1 | NA | NA | TRBV7-3 | CASSLSGNHNEQFF | TGTGCCAGCAGCTTAAGCGGAAATCACAATGAGCAGTTCTTC
TRBJ1-6 | NA | NA | TRBV6-4 | CASRPGTGNSPLHF | TGTGCCAGCCGACCCGGAACAGGGAATTCACCCCTCCACTTT
TRBJ2-1 | TRBD1 | NA | TRBV5-1 | CASSLRVDRGIGDEQFF | TGCGCCAGCAGCTTGAGAGTGGACAGGGGGATTGGGGATGAGCAGTTCTTC
TRBJ2-1 | NA | NA | TRBV5-4 | CASSLVSGEQFF | TGTGCCAGCAGCTTGGTTTCAGGGGAGCAGTTCTTC
TRBJ2-2 | NA | NA | TRBV25-1 | CASSPLGNREGVSWELFF | TGTGCCAGCAGTCCACTGGGGAACAGGGAAGGGGTTTCCTGGGAGCTGTTTTTT
TRBJ1-2 | NA | NA | TRBV28 | CASRAAGVEGYTF | TGTGCCAGCAGGGCGGCAGGGGTGGAAGGCTACACCTTC
TRBJ2-1 | NA | NA | TRBV7-3 | CASSLAGKSYNEQFF | TGTGCCAGCAGCTTAGCGGGAAAGTCCTACAATGAGCAGTTCTTC
TRBJ2-1 | TRBD2 | NA | TRBV27 | CASSPGLAAYNEQFF | TGTGCCAGCAGTCCGGGACTAGCGGCATACAATGAGCAGTTCTTC
TRBJ2-3 | NA | NA | TRBV6-5 | CASSKREASDTQYF | TGTGCCAGCAGTAAACGAGAGGCCTCAGATACGCAGTATTTT
TRBJ1-2 | TRBD1 | NA | TRBV7-9 | CSSSDDRGVDTF | TGTTCCAGCAGCGACGACAGGGGCGTCGACACCTTC
TRBJ2-7 | TRBD2 | NA | TRBV30 | CAWSGGRGSYEQYF | TGTGCCTGGAGTGGCGGGAGGGGGTCGTACGAGCAGTACTTC
TRBJ1-5 | NA | NA | TRBV6-6 | CASSLPDGALNQPQHF | TGTGCCAGCAGTTTACCCGATGGGGCACTAAATCAGCCCCAGCATTTT
TRBJ2-5 | NA | NA | TRBV12-1 | CASTIGTSGGNSQETQYF | TGTGCCAGCACCATCGGGACTAGCGGGGGAAATTCCCAAGAGACCCAGTACTTC
TRBJ2-1 | TRBD2 | NA | TRBV28 | CASSLYRGGANEQFF | TGTGCCAGCAGTTTATATCGCGGGGGGGCCAATGAGCAGTTCTTC
TRBJ1-5 | NA | NA | TRBV28 | CASSLGETTGNQPQHF | TGTGCCAGCAGTCTAGGTGAGACTACGGGTAATCAGCCCCAGCATTTT
TRBJ2-5 | TRBD2 | NA | TRBV27 | CASSLGGREEETQYF | TGTGCCAGCAGTTTGGGTGGTCGGGAGGAAGAGACCCAGTACTTC
TRBJ2-1 | TRBD2 | NA | TRBV4-2 | CASSQAWLAANNEQFF | TGTGCCAGCAGCCAAGCCTGGCTAGCGGCCAACAATGAGCAGTTCTTC
TRBJ1-5 | TRBD1 | NA | TRBV28 | CASSPPRGALSNQPQHF | TGTGCCAGCAGTCCTCCCAGGGGGGCATTGAGCAATCAGCCCCAGCATTTT
TRBJ2-1 | NA | NA | TRBV5-8 | CASSLKDLHAGNEQFF | TGTGCCAGCAGCCTCAAAGACTTGCACGCAGGGAATGAGCAGTTCTTC
TRBJ2-5 | TRBD2 | NA | TRBV28 | CASSFLLAGDQETQYF | TGTGCCAGCAGTTTCCTACTAGCGGGAGACCAAGAGACCCAGTACTTC
TRBJ2-5 | NA | NA | TRBV5-6 | CASSLEGLQETQYF | TGTGCCAGCAGCTTGGAGGGGCTCCAAGAGACCCAGTACTTC
TRBJ2-7 | NA | NA | TRBV30 | CAWSPRPHAYEQYF | TGTGCCTGGAGCCCCAGGCCGCACGCCTACGAGCAGTACTTC
TRBJ1-2 | TRBD1 | NA | TRBV10-3 | CAISEATTGVGYTF | TGTGCCATCAGTGAAGCGACTACAGGGGTTGGCTACACCTTC
TRBJ1-3 | NA | NA | TRBV28 | CASRTGTGNTIYF | TGTGCCAGCAGGACCGGGACAGGAAACACCATATATTTT
TRBJ2-3 | TRBD1 | NA | TRBV4-3 | CASSQDNRLTGGNTQYF | TGCGCCAGCAGCCAAGATAATCGGTTGACAGGGGGAAATACGCAGTATTTT
TRBJ1-5 | NA | NA | TRBV6-6 | CASSPIKQGQPQHF | TGTGCCAGCAGTCCAATTAAACAGGGCCAGCCCCAGCATTTT
TRBJ2-3 | TRBD2 | NA | TRBV19 | CASKLRGGDTQYF | TGTGCCAGTAAATTAAGGGGAGGGGATACGCAGTATTTT
TRBJ2-2 | NA | NA | TRBV21-1 | CASSKARGKHPSTGELFF | TGTGCCAGCAGCAAAGCTCGGGGGAAGCATCCGAGCACCGGGGAGCTGTTTTTT
TRBJ1-2 | NA | NA | TRBV23-1 | CASSSTTLQGHYGYTF | TGCGCCAGCAGTTCTACGACCCTGCAGGGGCACTATGGCTACACCTTC